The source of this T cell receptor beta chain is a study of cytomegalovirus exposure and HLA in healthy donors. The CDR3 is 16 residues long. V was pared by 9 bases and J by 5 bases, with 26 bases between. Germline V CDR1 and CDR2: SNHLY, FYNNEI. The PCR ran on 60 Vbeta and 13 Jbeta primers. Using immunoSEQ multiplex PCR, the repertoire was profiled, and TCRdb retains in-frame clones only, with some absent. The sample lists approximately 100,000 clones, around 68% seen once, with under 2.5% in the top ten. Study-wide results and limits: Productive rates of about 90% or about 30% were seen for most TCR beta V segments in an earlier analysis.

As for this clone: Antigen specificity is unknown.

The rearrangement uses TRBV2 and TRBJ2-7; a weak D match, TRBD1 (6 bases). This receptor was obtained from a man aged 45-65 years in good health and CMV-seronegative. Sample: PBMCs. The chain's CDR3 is CARLKRTVVLNHEQYF. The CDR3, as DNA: TGTGCCAGGCTAAAAAGGACAGTCGTATTGAACCACGAGCAGTACTTC.